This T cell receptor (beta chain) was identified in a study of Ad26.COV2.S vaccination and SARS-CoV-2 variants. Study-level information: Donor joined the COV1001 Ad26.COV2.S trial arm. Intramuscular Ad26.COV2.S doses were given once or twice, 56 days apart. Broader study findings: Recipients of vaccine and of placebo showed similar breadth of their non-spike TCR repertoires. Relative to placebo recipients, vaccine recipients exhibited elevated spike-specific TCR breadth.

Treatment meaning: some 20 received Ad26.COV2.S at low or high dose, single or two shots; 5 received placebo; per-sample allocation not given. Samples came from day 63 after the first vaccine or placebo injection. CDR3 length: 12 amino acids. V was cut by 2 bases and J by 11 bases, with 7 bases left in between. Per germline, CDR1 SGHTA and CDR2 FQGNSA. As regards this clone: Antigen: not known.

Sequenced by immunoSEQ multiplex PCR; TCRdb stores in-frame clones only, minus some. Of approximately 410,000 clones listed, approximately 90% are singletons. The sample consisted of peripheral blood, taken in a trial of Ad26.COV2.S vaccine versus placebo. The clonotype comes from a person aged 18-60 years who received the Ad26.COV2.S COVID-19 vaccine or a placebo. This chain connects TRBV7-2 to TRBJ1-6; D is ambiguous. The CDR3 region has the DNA TGTGCCAGCAGCTTATCGGGCACACCCCTCCACTTT. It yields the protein CASSLSGTPLHF.